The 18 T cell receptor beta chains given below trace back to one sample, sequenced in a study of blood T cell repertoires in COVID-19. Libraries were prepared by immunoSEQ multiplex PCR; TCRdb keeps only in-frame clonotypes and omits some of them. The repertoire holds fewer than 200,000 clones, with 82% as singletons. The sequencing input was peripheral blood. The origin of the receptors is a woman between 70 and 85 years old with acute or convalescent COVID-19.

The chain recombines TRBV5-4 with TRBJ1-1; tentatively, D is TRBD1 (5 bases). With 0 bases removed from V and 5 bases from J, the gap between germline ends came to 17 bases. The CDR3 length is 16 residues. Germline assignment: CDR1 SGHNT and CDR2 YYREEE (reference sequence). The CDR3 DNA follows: TGTGCCAGCAGCTTGGCCGGGGGGAGGATAGGGACTGAAGCTTTCTTT. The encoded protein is CASSLAGGRIGTEAFF.

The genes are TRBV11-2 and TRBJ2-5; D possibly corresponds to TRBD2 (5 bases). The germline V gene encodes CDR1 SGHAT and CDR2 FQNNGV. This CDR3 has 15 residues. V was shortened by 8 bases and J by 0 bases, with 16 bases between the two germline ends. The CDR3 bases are TGTGCCAGCGCGGCTGGCACCGGGAACCAAGAGACCCAGTACTTC. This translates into CASAAGTGNQETQYF.

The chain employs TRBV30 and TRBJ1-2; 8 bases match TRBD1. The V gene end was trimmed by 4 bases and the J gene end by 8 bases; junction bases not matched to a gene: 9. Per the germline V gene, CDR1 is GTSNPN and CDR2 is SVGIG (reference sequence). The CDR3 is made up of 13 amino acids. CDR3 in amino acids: CAWKGTGSRGYTF. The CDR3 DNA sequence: TGTGCCTGGAAAGGGACAGGCTCACGCGGCTACACCTTC.

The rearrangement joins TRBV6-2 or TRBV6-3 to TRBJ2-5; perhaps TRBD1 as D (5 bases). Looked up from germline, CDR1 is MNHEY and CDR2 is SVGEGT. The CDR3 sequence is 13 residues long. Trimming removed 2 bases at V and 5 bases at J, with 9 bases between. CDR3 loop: CASSYQGMETQYF. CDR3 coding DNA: TGTGCCAGCAGTTACCAGGGAATGGAGACCCAGTACTTC.

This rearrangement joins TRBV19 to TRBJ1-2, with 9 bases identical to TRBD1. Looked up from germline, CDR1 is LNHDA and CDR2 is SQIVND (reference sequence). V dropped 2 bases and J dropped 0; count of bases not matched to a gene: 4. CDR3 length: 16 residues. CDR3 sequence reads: CASSITGGASNYGYTF. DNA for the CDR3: TGTGCCAGTAGTATAACAGGGGGCGCGTCTAACTATGGCTACACCTTC.

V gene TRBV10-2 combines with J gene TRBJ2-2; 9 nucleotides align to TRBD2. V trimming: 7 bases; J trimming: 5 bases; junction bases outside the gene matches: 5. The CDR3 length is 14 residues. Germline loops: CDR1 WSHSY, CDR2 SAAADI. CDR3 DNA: TGCGCCAGCACGACTAGCGGTGGAACCGGGGAGCTGTTTTTT. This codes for CASTTSGGTGELFF.

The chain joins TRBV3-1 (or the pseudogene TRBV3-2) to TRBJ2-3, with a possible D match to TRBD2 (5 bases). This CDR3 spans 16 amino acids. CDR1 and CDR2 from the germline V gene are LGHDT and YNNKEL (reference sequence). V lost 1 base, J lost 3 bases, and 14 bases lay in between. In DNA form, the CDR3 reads TGTGCCAGCAGCCAAGTCCCGGGAACGAGAACAGATACGCAGTATTTT. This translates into CASSQVPGTRTDTQYF.

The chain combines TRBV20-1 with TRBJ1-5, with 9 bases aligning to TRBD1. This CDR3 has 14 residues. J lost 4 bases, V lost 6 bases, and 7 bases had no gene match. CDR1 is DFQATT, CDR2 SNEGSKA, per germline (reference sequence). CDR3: CSASSGTGNQPQHF. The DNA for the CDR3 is TGCAGTGCAAGTTCCGGGACAGGGAATCAGCCCCAGCATTTT.

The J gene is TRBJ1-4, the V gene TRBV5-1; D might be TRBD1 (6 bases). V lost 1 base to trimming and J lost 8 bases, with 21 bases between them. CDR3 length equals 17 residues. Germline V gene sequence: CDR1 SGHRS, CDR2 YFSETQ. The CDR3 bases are TGCGCCAGCAGCTTGAGTCCCGCCAGGGGCCCGGGGGAAAAACTGTTTTTT. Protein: CASSLSPARGPGEKLFF.

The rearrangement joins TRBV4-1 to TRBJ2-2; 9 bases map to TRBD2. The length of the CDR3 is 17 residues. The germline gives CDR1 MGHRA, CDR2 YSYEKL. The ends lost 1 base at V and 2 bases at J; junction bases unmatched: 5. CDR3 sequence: CASSQAGLAENTGELFF. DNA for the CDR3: TGCGCCAGCAGCCAAGCGGGACTAGCAGAAAACACCGGGGAGCTGTTTTTT.

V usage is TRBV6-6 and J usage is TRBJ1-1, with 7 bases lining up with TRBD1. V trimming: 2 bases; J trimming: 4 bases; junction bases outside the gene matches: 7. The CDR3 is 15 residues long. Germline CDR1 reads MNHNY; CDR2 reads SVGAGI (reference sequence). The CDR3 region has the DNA TGTGCCAGCAGTTACGCAGGGGACAGTGGCACTGAAGCTTTCTTT. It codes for CASSYAGDSGTEAFF.

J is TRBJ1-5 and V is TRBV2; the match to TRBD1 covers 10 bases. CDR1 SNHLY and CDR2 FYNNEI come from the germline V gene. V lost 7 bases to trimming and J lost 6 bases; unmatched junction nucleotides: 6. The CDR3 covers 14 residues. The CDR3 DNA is TGTGCCAGCAAAGGACAGGGGGTAGTTCAGCCCCAGCATTTT. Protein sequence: CASKGQGVVQPQHF.

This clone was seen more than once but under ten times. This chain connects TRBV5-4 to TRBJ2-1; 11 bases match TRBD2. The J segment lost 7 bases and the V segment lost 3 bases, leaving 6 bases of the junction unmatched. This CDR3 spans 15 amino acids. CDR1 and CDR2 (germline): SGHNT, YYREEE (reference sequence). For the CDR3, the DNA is TGTGCCAGCAGCTCCCGACTAGCGGGGTCAAATGAGCAGTTCTTC. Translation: CASSSRLAGSNEQFF.

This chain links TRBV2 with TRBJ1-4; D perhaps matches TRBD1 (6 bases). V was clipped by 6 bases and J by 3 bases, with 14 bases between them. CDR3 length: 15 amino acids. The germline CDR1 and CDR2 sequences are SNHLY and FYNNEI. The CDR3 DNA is TGTGCCAGCAGGGAAACAGGGAAGGCTAATGAAAAACTGTTTTTT. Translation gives CASRETGKANEKLFF. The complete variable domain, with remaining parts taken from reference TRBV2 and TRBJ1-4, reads EPEVTQTPSHQVTQMGQEVILRCVPISNHLYFYWYRQILGQKVEFLVSFYNNEISEKSEIFDDQFSVERPDGSNFTLKIRSTKLEDSAMYFCASRETGKANEKLFFGSGTQLSVL.

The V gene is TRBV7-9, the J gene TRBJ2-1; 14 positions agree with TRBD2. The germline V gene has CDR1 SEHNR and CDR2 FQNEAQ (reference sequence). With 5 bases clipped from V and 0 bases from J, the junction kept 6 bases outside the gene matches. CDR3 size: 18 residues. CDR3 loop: CASSQGTSGGGSYNEQFF. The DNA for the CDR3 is TGTGCCAGCAGCCAAGGGACTAGCGGGGGAGGCTCCTACAATGAGCAGTTCTTC.

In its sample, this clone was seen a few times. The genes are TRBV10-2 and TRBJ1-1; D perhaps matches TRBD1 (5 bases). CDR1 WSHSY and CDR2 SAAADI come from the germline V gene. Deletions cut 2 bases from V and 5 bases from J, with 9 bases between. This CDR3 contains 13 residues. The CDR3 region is CASSETKGTEAFF. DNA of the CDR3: TGCGCCAGCAGTGAGACAAAGGGGACTGAAGCTTTCTTT.

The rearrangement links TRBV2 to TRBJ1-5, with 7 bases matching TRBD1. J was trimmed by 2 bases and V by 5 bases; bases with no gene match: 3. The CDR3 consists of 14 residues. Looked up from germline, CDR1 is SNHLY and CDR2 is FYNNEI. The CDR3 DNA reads TGTGCCAGCAGTTACAGGGGAGGCAATCAGCCCCAGCATTTT. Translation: CASSYRGGNQPQHF.

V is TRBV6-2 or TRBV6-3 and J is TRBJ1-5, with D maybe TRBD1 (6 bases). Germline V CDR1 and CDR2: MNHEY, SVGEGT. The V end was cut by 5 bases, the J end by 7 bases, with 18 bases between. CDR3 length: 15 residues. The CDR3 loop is CASSPAGEGRQPQHF. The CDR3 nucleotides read TGTGCCAGCAGTCCGGCAGGGGAGGGGCGACAGCCCCAGCATTTT.